Listed here are 27 T cell receptor beta chains from one sample, sequenced in a study of blood T cells in healthy people across ages. Then a second PCR, running about 6 to 12 cycles, was carried out with a sample-barcoded 5' primer and a J-beta primer mix. TCRdb reprocessed the 5' RACE reads with MiXCR, giving one entry per CDR3 protein. Of around 940,000 distinct CDR3 sequences in the sample, around 54% were seen once. The source material was blood. The receptor source for this set is a woman aged 60-75 years in good health.

This clonotype occurred once. The genes are TRBV27 and TRBJ2-3; D possibly corresponds to TRBD2 (5 bases). The V end lost 7 bases, the J end lost 2 bases, and 19 bases lay between the germline ends. This CDR3 spans 16 amino acids. Germline CDR1 MNHEY, CDR2 SMNVEV (reference sequence). The CDR3 loop reads CASIKLEGSLTDTQYF. DNA for the CDR3: TGTGCCAGCATCAAACTAGAAGGGTCCCTCACAGATACGCAGTATTTT.

This clonotype was seen only a few times. J is TRBJ2-5 and V is TRBV20-1, with TRBD2 matching 10 bases. With V trimmed by 6 bases and J by 1 base, 5 bases remained unmatched. The CDR3 is 14 residues long. CDR1 and CDR2 from the germline V gene are DFQATT and SNEGSKA (reference sequence). CDR3 loop: CSARRTSGQETQYF. As DNA, the CDR3 is TGCAGTGCCCGCCGGACTAGCGGCCAAGAGACCCAGTACTTC.

The chain is built from TRBV18 and TRBJ2-1; 9 bases align to TRBD1. The CDR3 loop spans 16 amino acids. CDR1 is KGHSH, CDR2 LQKENI, per germline. Unmatched junction bases numbered 9, after V lost 3 bases and J lost 6 bases. The CDR3 reads CASSPDRDRASNEQFF. DNA for the CDR3: TGTGCCAGCTCACCCGACCGGGACAGGGCGTCCAATGAGCAGTTCTTC.

The chain employs TRBV28 and TRBJ1-5, with TRBD1 matching 9 bases. This CDR3 region has 14 residues. Germline CDR1 reads MDHEN; CDR2 reads SYDVKM. The junction had 4 bases not matched to a gene; V was cut back by 7 bases and J by 3 bases. Written as DNA, the CDR3 is TGTGCCAGCAAGGACAGGGGTCTCAATCAGCCCCAGCATTTT. Translation: CASKDRGLNQPQHF.

This clonotype occurred a few times. The chain links TRBV7-2 to TRBJ2-3, with D tentatively TRBD1 or TRBD2 (5 bases each). Germline lookup yields CDR1 SGHTA and CDR2 FQGNSA. The CDR3 is 16 residues long. V lost 5 bases, J lost 0 bases, and 15 bases lay in between. CDR3 amino acids: CASSLQGRKSTDTQYF. The CDR3 nucleotides are TGTGCCAGCAGCCTGCAGGGACGCAAAAGCACAGATACGCAGTATTTT.

This clonotype was seen just once. The V and J genes are TRBV11-2 and TRBJ2-5, with D maybe TRBD2 (7 bases). This CDR3 contains 18 residues. Germline assignment: CDR1 SGHAT and CDR2 FQNNGV. V gave up 7 bases and J gave up 2 bases, with 26 bases separating them. The CDR3, as DNA: TGTGCCAGCACCTCCAATCCGGGGGGCGGTTCATTACAAGAGACCCAGTACTTC. This codes for CASTSNPGGGSLQETQYF. The variable domain in full, with the rest retrieved from reference TRBV11-2 and TRBJ2-5, is EAGVAQSPRYKIIEKRQSVAFWCNPISGHATLYWYQQILGQGPKLLIQFQNNGVVDDSQLPKDRFSAERLKGVDSTLKIQPAKLEDSAVYLCASTSNPGGGSLQETQYFGPGTRLLVL.

This chain joins TRBV28 and TRBJ1-2, with 8 bases identical to TRBD1. The J segment lost 13 bases and the V segment lost 8 bases, leaving 18 bases of the junction unmatched. From germline, CDR1 is MDHEN and CDR2 SYDVKM. The CDR3 totals 14 residues. The CDR3 nucleotides read TGTGCCAGCCGAAACGCTCCGGGACACACAGGGGGCACCTTC. This gives the protein CASRNAPGHTGGTF.

The V gene is TRBV7-8, the J gene TRBJ2-1, with TRBD2 matching over 7 bases. After removal of 5 bases from V and 0 bases from J, the junction contained 7 bases not matched to a gene. There are 16 residues in the CDR3. CDR1 and CDR2 from the germline V gene are SGHVS and FQNEAQ. CDR3 sequence reads: CASSRERDRSYNEQFF. The DNA for the CDR3 is TGTGCCAGCAGCCGGGAGCGGGATCGCTCCTACAATGAGCAGTTCTTC.

CDR3 sequence: CASAGGNLVYEQYF. The CDR3 DNA is TGCGCCAGCGCCGGCGGGAACCTAGTTTACGAGCAGTACTTC. The chain employs TRBV5-1 and TRBJ2-7; a possible D gene is TRBD2 (6 bases). The CDR3 is 14 residues long. Germline V gives CDR1 SGHRS, CDR2 YFSETQ. Trimming shortened V by 7 bases and J by 4 bases, and 18 bases separated the two germline ends.

V and J are TRBV6-1 and TRBJ2-6, with 9 bases identical to TRBD1. With V trimmed by 6 bases and J by 2 bases, 8 bases remained unmatched. Germline loops: CDR1 MNHNS, CDR2 SASEGT. This CDR3 region has 17 residues. The CDR3: CASSWGTGLPGANVLTF. CDR3 DNA: TGTGCCAGCAGCTGGGGGACAGGGCTCCCTGGGGCCAACGTCCTGACTTTC.

The gene calls are TRBV7-2 and TRBJ2-3, with TRBD2 matching over 14 bases. The CDR3 has 16 amino acids. CDR1 and CDR2 from the germline V gene are SGHTA and FQGNSA. The V and J ends lost 5 bases and 5 bases, in that order; junction bases with no gene match: 6. Here the CDR3 DNA reads TGTGCCAGCAGCCCGGGACTAGCGGGAGCTAGAGATACGCAGTATTTT. Protein: CASSPGLAGARDTQYF.

This chain joins TRBV29-1 and TRBJ1-4, with D unresolved. This CDR3 spans 13 amino acids. V was cut by 1 base and J by 2 bases, with 5 bases left in between. Germline assignment: CDR1 SQVTM and CDR2 ANQGSEA. The chain's CDR3 is CSVEADTNEKLFF. DNA for the CDR3: TGCAGCGTTGAAGCAGACACTAATGAAAAACTGTTTTTT.

This clonotype occurred a few times. This chain uses TRBV3-1 with TRBJ2-5; D is uncertain. Germline loops: CDR1 LGHDT, CDR2 YNNKEL (reference sequence). The CDR3 loop spans 14 amino acids. Trimming stripped 0 bases from V and 5 bases from J, with 10 bases between. Written as DNA, the CDR3 is TGTGCCAGCAGCCAAGAGGGTCCGACGGAGACCCAGTACTTC. Encoded protein: CASSQEGPTETQYF.

The gene calls are TRBV19 and TRBJ2-7, with 7 bases identical to TRBD2. Germline V CDR1 and CDR2: LNHDA, SQIVND (reference sequence). J lost 1 base, V lost 7 bases, and 10 bases had no gene match. The length of the CDR3 is 15 residues. This CDR3 is CASKARLAESYEQYF. For the CDR3, the DNA is TGTGCCAGTAAGGCTCGGCTAGCGGAATCCTACGAGCAGTACTTC. The entire variable domain, with the rest obtained from reference TRBV19 and TRBJ2-7, is as follows: DGGITQSPKYLFRKEGQNVTLSCEQNLNHDAMYWYRQDPGQGLRLIYYSQIVNDFQKGDIAEGYSVSREKKESFPLTVTSAQKNPTAFYLCASKARLAESYEQYFGPGTRLTVT.

The rearrangement joins TRBV4-1 to TRBJ2-3, with D unresolved. Between the trimmed V and J ends, which lost 1 base and 2 bases, there was a span of 13 bases. This CDR3 is built from 16 residues. CDR1 is MGHRA, CDR2 YSYEKL, per germline. This CDR3 is CASSQVAWWDTDTQYF. CDR3 bases: TGCGCCAGCAGCCAAGTGGCTTGGTGGGACACAGATACGCAGTATTTT.

This clonotype was counted a few times. The chain is built from TRBV9 and TRBJ2-7, with a weak D call TRBD2 (5 bases). The CDR3 spans 13 residues. Germline-derived CDR1 and CDR2 are SGDLS and YYNGEE. Trimming removed 5 bases from V and 2 bases from J, with 11 bases in between. The CDR3 nucleotides read TGTGCCAGCAGGTCGGAGGTGACCTACGAGCAGTACTTC. Translation gives CASRSEVTYEQYF.

The chain couples TRBV21-1 to TRBJ2-5; TRBD1 was called by the table and not checked on the DNA. TRBV21-1 is labeled a pseudogene. The CDR3 contains 15 residues. CDR3 in amino acids: CASSTLGLRKETQYF. CDR3 DNA sequence: TGTGCCAGCAGCACGCTGGGGCTGAGAAAAGAGACCCAGTACTTT.

This clonotype was observed a few times. The chain links TRBV14 to TRBJ2-3, with D perhaps TRBD2 (6 bases). The CDR3 is 15 amino acids. Between the trimmed V and J ends, which lost 0 bases and 2 bases, there was a span of 9 bases. In germline, CDR1 is SGHDN, CDR2 FVKESK. The CDR3 loop is CASSQEAGHTDTQYF. The CDR3 DNA reads TGTGCCAGCAGCCAAGAAGCGGGCCACACAGATACGCAGTATTTT. The full variable domain, with the rest looked up from reference TRBV14 and TRBJ2-3, is EAGVTQFPSHSVIEKGQTVTLRCDPISGHDNLYWYRRVMGKEIKFLLHFVKESKQDESGMPNNRFLAERTGGTYSTLKVQPAELEDSGVYFCASSQEAGHTDTQYFGPGTRLTVL.

As for this clonotype: The germline gene is not matched at one end of the junction; a read error may be the cause. CDR3 protein: CASHLGQGWSDTRYF. The CDR3 nucleotides are TGCGCCAGCCACCTAGGACAGGGATGGTCAGATACGCGGTATTTT. The chain employs TRBV4-1 and TRBJ2-3; 8 bases are a match to TRBD1. Germline V CDR1 and CDR2: MGHRA, YSYEKL. The CDR3 consists of 15 residues.

The chain links TRBV28 to TRBJ2-5; possible D gene TRBD2, 6 bases. The J call may be faulty, since TRBJ2-7 better matches the DNA end. The length of the CDR3 is 15 residues. Germline-derived CDR1 and CDR2 are MDHEN and SYDVKM. This chain's CDR3 is CASRPPGLSSYEQYF. The CDR3 nucleotides are TGTGCCAGCAGGCCCCCGGGACTCTCATCCTACGAGCAGTACTTC.

The V gene is TRBV20-1, the J gene TRBJ2-1; 12 nucleotides match TRBD2. This CDR3 region has 17 residues. The germline gives CDR1 DFQATT, CDR2 SNEGSKA (reference sequence). Trimming at V came to 0 bases and at J to 7 bases, leaving 10 bases not matched to a gene. The CDR3 reads CSARDWTSGTPGNEQFF. The CDR3 DNA is TGCAGTGCTAGAGACTGGACTAGCGGGACCCCCGGGAATGAGCAGTTCTTC.

The chain recombines TRBV7-2 with TRBJ2-4; 9 positions agree with TRBD2. The CDR3 consists of 18 residues. Trimming removed 1 base from V and 1 base from J; junction bases left unmatched: 8. In germline, CDR1 is SGHTA, CDR2 FQGNSA. CDR3 region: CASSLGAVAGAAKNIQYF. CDR3 bases: TGTGCCAGCAGCTTAGGGGCAGTAGCGGGAGCTGCCAAAAACATTCAGTACTTC. The full variable domain, in which reference TRBV7-2 and TRBJ2-4 provide the parts outside the CDR3, is GAGVSQSPSNKVTEKGKDVELRCDPISGHTALYWYRQSLGQGLEFLIYFQGNSAPDKSGLPSDRFSAERTGGSVSTLTIQRTQQEDSAVYLCASSLGAVAGAAKNIQYFGAGTRLSVL.

This rearrangement joins TRBV10-3 to TRBJ2-3, with a weak D call TRBD2 (6 bases). Germline assignment: CDR1 ENHRY and CDR2 SYGVKD. V shed 6 bases and J shed 1 base, with 23 bases lying between them. The CDR3 runs to 18 residues. The CDR3 here is CAIRPIAAPTSGTDTQYF. CDR3 coding DNA: TGTGCCATCAGGCCCATAGCGGCTCCTACCTCGGGCACAGATACGCAGTATTTT.

The V call is TRBV29-1, the J call TRBJ2-3; 7 bases map to TRBD2. The V gene's germline CDR1 is SQVTM and CDR2 ANQGSEA. There are 17 residues in the CDR3. The V segment lost 1 base and the J segment 1 base; nucleotides outside the gene matches: 11. CDR3 sequence reads: CSVEVVWLAGGTDTQYF. The CDR3 coding sequence is TGCAGCGTTGAAGTGGTTTGGTTGGCGGGAGGCACAGATACGCAGTATTTT.

The chain links TRBV29-1 to TRBJ2-3; D is perhaps TRBD2 (6 bases). With 5 bases removed from V and 3 bases from J, the gap between germline ends came to 12 bases. Germline V gene sequence: CDR1 SQVTM, CDR2 ANQGSEA. The CDR3 is 13 residues long. CDR3 sequence reads: CSVFGGSTDTQYF. Here the CDR3 DNA reads TGCAGCGTTTTCGGGGGATCTACAGATACGCAGTATTTT.

The genes are TRBV20-1 and TRBJ1-2, with D perhaps matching TRBD1 (6 bases). Germline loops: CDR1 DFQATT, CDR2 SNEGSKA (reference sequence). There are 16 residues in the CDR3. V was trimmed by 0 bases and J by 0 bases, leaving 14 bases between them. DNA of the CDR3: TGCAGTGCTAGAGATCCGGCCAGGGGAGCTAACTATGGCTACACCTTC. Its translation is CSARDPARGANYGYTF.

This clonotype came up a few times. The genes are TRBV5-5 and TRBJ2-7; 9 nucleotides align to TRBD2. Germline assignment: CDR1 SGHKS and CDR2 YYEKEE (reference sequence). J gave up 2 bases and V 7 bases, and 7 bases lay outside the gene matches. CDR3 length: 14 residues. Written as DNA, the CDR3 is TGTGCCAGCCTACGTGCTAGCGGGACCTACGAGCAGTACTTC. Translated, it gives CASLRASGTYEQYF.